Listed here are 8 T cell receptor beta chains from one sample, sequenced in a study of blood T cell repertoires in COVID-19. The data were produced by immunoSEQ multiplex PCR, yet TCRdb's version contains in-frame clones alone and is incomplete. The sample holds more than 120,000 clones, roughly 89% seen once. What was sequenced was peripheral blood. Receptor source: a human donor in a cohort sampled during active COVID-19.

The gene calls are TRBV10-3 and TRBJ1-2; 8 positions agree with TRBD1. The CDR3 has 14 residues. The J segment lost 8 bases and the V segment lost 2 bases, leaving 7 bases of the junction unmatched. Germline V lookup: CDR1 ENHRY, CDR2 SYGVKD. Here the CDR3 reads CAISEGQGLSGYTF. In DNA form, the CDR3 reads TGTGCCATCAGTGAGGGACAGGGCCTGAGCGGCTACACCTTC.

The V gene is TRBV5-1, the J gene TRBJ2-7; D not certain. Germline V gene lookup returns CDR1 SGHRS and CDR2 YFSETQ. Trimming took 0 bases from V and 3 from J, leaving 7 bases between them. The CDR3 has 13 residues. The CDR3 bases are TGCGCCAGCAGCTTGGGTCAGATCTACGAGCAGTACTTC. It encodes CASSLGQIYEQYF.

This chain uses TRBV5-4 with TRBJ1-5, with TRBD1 matching 9 bases. There are 15 residues in the CDR3. Germline V gene sequence: CDR1 SGHNT, CDR2 YYREEE (reference sequence). The V gene end was trimmed by 5 bases and the J gene end by 7 bases; junction bases not matched to a gene: 10. CDR3 protein: CASSSGTGRDQPQHF. CDR3 sequence (DNA): TGTGCCAGCAGTTCCGGGACAGGGAGAGACCAGCCCCAGCATTTT.

This clone appeared once. This rearrangement joins TRBV27 to TRBJ1-2, with a possible D match to TRBD1 (5 bases). Trimming left V 6 bases short and J 2 bases short, with 16 bases between. The CDR3 contains 15 residues. Germline V CDR1 and CDR2: MNHEY, SMNVEV (reference sequence). Here the CDR3 reads CASSPEVGPNYGYTF. CDR3 sequence (DNA): TGTGCCAGCAGCCCGGAAGTGGGGCCGAACTATGGCTACACCTTC.

The V and J genes are TRBV3-1 (or the pseudogene TRBV3-2) and TRBJ2-7; weak D call: TRBD1 (5 bases). The germline CDR1 and CDR2 sequences are LGHDT and YNNKEL (reference sequence). This CDR3 is built from 14 residues. V lost 7 bases and J 7 bases, leaving 20 bases between the germline ends. CDR3 protein: CASNFRMAGREQYF. The CDR3 coding sequence is TGTGCCAGCAACTTCCGAATGGCAGGGCGGGAGCAGTACTTC.

This clone was counted at least ten times. The chain is built from TRBV11-2 and TRBJ2-7; TRBD2 matches 9 bases. CDR1 and CDR2 (germline): SGHAT, FQNNGV. Trimming cost V 6 bases and J 0 bases; bases outside gene matches: 6. CDR3 length: 15 amino acids. The CDR3 sequence: CASSSPSGASYEQYF. The DNA of the CDR3 is TGTGCCAGCAGTTCTCCTAGCGGGGCCTCCTACGAGCAGTACTTC.

The chain carries TRBV10-3 and TRBJ2-5; D may correspond to TRBD1 or TRBD2 (5 bases each). The CDR3 length is 13 residues. The V end was cut by 4 bases, the J end by 5 bases, with 11 bases between. Germline V lookup: CDR1 ENHRY, CDR2 SYGVKD. DNA of the CDR3: TGTGCCATCAGTGGGTCGGGGCGTGAGACCCAGTACTTC. Amino acid sequence: CAISGSGRETQYF.

The rearrangement uses TRBV5-1 and TRBJ1-2; perhaps TRBD1 as D (6 bases). Germline loops: CDR1 SGHRS, CDR2 YFSETQ. The CDR3 loop spans 14 amino acids. The germline V and J ends were trimmed by 3 bases and 1 base, with 10 bases remaining between them. CDR3 DNA: TGCGCCAGCAGCTGGGGGACATATAACTATGGCTACACCTTC. Amino acids: CASSWGTYNYGYTF.